This is a list of T cell receptor beta chains from one sample in a study of cytomegalovirus exposure and HLA in healthy donors. Libraries were prepared by immunoSEQ multiplex PCR; TCRdb keeps only in-frame clonotypes and omits some of them. The table shows 170,000 or so clones, with 75% to 90% occurring only once. Sequenced sample: PBMCs. These receptors originate from a boy younger than 18 in good health and CMV-seronegative. The CDR3 runs from the conserved cysteine through the conserved F or W. Fields, in order: CDR3 protein, CDR3 DNA, J gene, V gene, clone size, D gene. D genes are given only for firm matches. A row's size may be missing; if present it is once, few, many or a size class.

cdr3_aa: CASSIDSRGETQYF
cdr3_nt: TGTGCCAGTAGTATAGATTCCCGCGGGGAGACCCAGTACTTC
j_call: TRBJ2-5
v_call: TRBV19
clone_size: NA
d_call: NA

cdr3_aa: CASSSNGGLGDTF
cdr3_nt: TGTGCCAGCAGTTCGAACGGGGGACTGGGAGACACCTTC
j_call: TRBJ1-2
v_call: TRBV28
clone_size: few
d_call: NA

cdr3_aa: CASSLGSARRQPQHF
cdr3_nt: TGTGCCAGCAGCTTAGGGTCGGCGAGGAGGCAGCCCCAGCATTTT
j_call: TRBJ1-5
v_call: TRBV7-6
clone_size: NA
d_call: NA

cdr3_aa: CASSEWSRGADTQYF
cdr3_nt: TGTGCCAGCAGTGAATGGTCCAGGGGGGCAGATACGCAGTATTTT
j_call: TRBJ2-3
v_call: TRBV2
clone_size: NA
d_call: NA

cdr3_aa: CASSSHKGKAFF
cdr3_nt: TGTGCCAGCAGCTCACACAAGGGGAAGGCTTTCTTT
j_call: TRBJ1-1
v_call: TRBV11-3
clone_size: few
d_call: NA

cdr3_aa: CASSEQGLDTEAFF
cdr3_nt: TGTGCCAGCAGCGAACAGGGTTTAGACACTGAAGCTTTCTTT
j_call: TRBJ1-1
v_call: TRBV11-1
clone_size: NA
d_call: NA

cdr3_aa: CASSLAGQDSTDTQYF
cdr3_nt: TGTGCCAGCAGCTTAGCGGGACAGGATAGCACAGATACGCAGTATTTT
j_call: TRBJ2-3
v_call: TRBV7-9
clone_size: NA
d_call: TRBD1

cdr3_aa: CASSVVGSGRRNEQFF
cdr3_nt: TGTGCCAGCAGCGTAGTCGGTAGCGGGAGGCGGAATGAGCAGTTCTTC
j_call: TRBJ2-1
v_call: TRBV9
clone_size: once
d_call: TRBD2

cdr3_aa: CSVDVGQGFYTEAFF
cdr3_nt: TGCAGCGTTGATGTGGGACAGGGTTTTTACACTGAAGCTTTCTTT
j_call: TRBJ1-1
v_call: TRBV29-1
clone_size: NA
d_call: TRBD1

cdr3_aa: CASSFGQGANEQYF
cdr3_nt: TGTGCCAGCAGCTTTGGGCAGGGGGCTAACGAGCAGTACTTC
j_call: TRBJ2-7
v_call: TRBV5-6
clone_size: NA
d_call: TRBD1

cdr3_aa: CASSPFEGTSKEAFF
cdr3_nt: TGTGCCAGCAGCCCCTTCGAAGGGACATCTAAGGAAGCTTTCTTT
j_call: TRBJ1-1
v_call: TRBV11-1
clone_size: NA
d_call: NA

cdr3_aa: CASSPFLDRGSHEQYF
cdr3_nt: TGTGCCAGCAGCCCATTTTTGGACAGGGGTTCCCACGAGCAGTACTTC
j_call: TRBJ2-7
v_call: TRBV7-9
clone_size: NA
d_call: TRBD1

cdr3_aa: CASRVGTGNSEAFF
cdr3_nt: TGTGCCAGCAGGGTTGGGACAGGGAATTCCGAAGCTTTCTTT
j_call: TRBJ1-1
v_call: TRBV6-5
clone_size: NA
d_call: TRBD1

cdr3_aa: CATSRDLLQDDEANYGYTF
cdr3_nt: TGTGCCACCAGCAGAGATCTCCTGCAGGATGATGAAGCTAACTATGGCTACACCTTC
j_call: TRBJ1-2
v_call: TRBV15
clone_size: NA
d_call: NA

cdr3_aa: CASWTGATEAFF
cdr3_nt: TGTGCCAGTTGGACAGGGGCCACTGAAGCTTTCTTT
j_call: TRBJ1-1
v_call: TRBV6-1
clone_size: NA
d_call: TRBD1

cdr3_aa: CASSLGGGGKPQHF
cdr3_nt: TGTGCCAGCAGCTTAGGGGGAGGGGGGAAGCCCCAGCATTTT
j_call: TRBJ1-5
v_call: TRBV7-3
clone_size: once
d_call: NA

cdr3_aa: CAWSVRADTQYF
cdr3_nt: TGTGCCTGGAGTGTACGGGCAGATACGCAGTATTTT
j_call: TRBJ2-3
v_call: TRBV30
clone_size: NA
d_call: NA

cdr3_aa: CAWTTFRNTEAFF
cdr3_nt: TGTGCCTGGACTACGTTTAGGAACACTGAAGCTTTCTTT
j_call: TRBJ1-1
v_call: TRBV30
clone_size: NA
d_call: NA

cdr3_aa: CASSSLGGPYEQYF
cdr3_nt: TGTGCCAGCAGTTCCCTTGGTGGGCCCTACGAGCAGTACTTC
j_call: TRBJ2-7
v_call: TRBV27
clone_size: NA
d_call: NA

cdr3_aa: CASSWGGAPNEQFF
cdr3_nt: TGTGCCAGTAGTTGGGGGGGCGCCCCCAATGAGCAGTTCTTC
j_call: TRBJ2-1
v_call: TRBV19
clone_size: NA
d_call: NA

cdr3_aa: CASSPGFFEPNIQYF
cdr3_nt: TGTGCCAGTAGCCCCGGGTTTTTTGAGCCCAACATTCAGTACTTC
j_call: TRBJ2-4
v_call: TRBV19
clone_size: NA
d_call: NA

cdr3_aa: CASSFYSANWGNQPQHF
cdr3_nt: TGTGCCAGCAGCTTCTATTCAGCGAACTGGGGCAATCAGCCCCAGCATTTT
j_call: TRBJ1-5
v_call: TRBV7-2
clone_size: NA
d_call: NA

cdr3_aa: CSSIRRSMWGDQDTEAFF
cdr3_nt: TGTTCCAGCATCCGCCGGTCGATGTGGGGGGATCAGGACACTGAAGCTTTCTTT
j_call: TRBJ1-1
v_call: TRBV7-9
clone_size: NA
d_call: NA

cdr3_aa: CATGVRREAGELFF
cdr3_nt: TGTGCCACCGGGGTAAGACGGGAGGCCGGGGAGCTGTTTTTT
j_call: TRBJ2-2
v_call: TRBV19
clone_size: NA
d_call: TRBD2

cdr3_aa: CASSLGGNPNEKLFF
cdr3_nt: TGTGCCAGCAGCTTAGGCGGCAACCCGAATGAAAAACTGTTTTTT
j_call: TRBJ1-4
v_call: TRBV11-3
clone_size: NA
d_call: NA

cdr3_aa: CASSLSSGMETQYF
cdr3_nt: TGTGCCAGCAGTTTGTCCAGCGGGATGGAGACCCAGTACTTC
j_call: TRBJ2-5
v_call: TRBV28
clone_size: NA
d_call: TRBD2